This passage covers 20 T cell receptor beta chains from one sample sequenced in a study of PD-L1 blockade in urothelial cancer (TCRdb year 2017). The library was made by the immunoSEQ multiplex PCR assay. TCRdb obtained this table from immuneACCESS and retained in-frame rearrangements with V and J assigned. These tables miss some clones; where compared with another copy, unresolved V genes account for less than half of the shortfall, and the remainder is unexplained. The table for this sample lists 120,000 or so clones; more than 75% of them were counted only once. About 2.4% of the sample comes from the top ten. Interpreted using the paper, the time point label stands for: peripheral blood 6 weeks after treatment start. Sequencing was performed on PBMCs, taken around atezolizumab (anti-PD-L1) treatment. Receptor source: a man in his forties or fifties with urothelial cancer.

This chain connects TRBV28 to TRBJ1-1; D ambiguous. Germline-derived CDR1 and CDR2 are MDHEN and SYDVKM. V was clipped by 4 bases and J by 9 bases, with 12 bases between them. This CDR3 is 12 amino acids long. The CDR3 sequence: CASSSQTSQAFF. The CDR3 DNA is TGTGCCAGCAGTTCTCAGACAAGCCAAGCTTTCTTT.

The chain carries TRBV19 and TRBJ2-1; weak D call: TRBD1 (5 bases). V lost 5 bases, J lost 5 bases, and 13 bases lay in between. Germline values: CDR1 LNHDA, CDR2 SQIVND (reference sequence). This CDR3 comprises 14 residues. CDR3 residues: CASSVGRTNNEQFF. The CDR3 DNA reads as TGTGCCAGTAGTGTTGGACGGACAAACAATGAGCAGTTCTTC.

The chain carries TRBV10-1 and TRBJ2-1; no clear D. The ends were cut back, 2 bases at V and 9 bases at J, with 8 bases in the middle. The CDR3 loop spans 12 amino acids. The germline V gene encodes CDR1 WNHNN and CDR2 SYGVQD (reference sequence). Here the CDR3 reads CASSEGRGEQFF. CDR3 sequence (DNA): TGCGCCAGCAGTGAGGGGCGTGGTGAGCAGTTCTTC.

In DNA, the CDR3 is TGTGCCAGCAGCCAGGGACTAGCGCAAGAGACCCAGTACTTC. Translation gives CASSQGLAQETQYF. The chain carries TRBV11-3 and TRBJ2-5; 10 bases align to TRBD2. The CDR3 totals 14 residues. Per the germline V gene, CDR1 is SGHNT and CDR2 is YENEEA. The V gene end was trimmed by 5 bases and the J gene end by 2 bases; junction bases not matched to a gene: 2.

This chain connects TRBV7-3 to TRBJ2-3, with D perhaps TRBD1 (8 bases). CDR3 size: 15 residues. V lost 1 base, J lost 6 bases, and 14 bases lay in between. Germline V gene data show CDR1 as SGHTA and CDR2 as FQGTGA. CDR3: CASSLMGGTGDTQYF. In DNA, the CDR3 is TGTGCCAGCAGCTTAATGGGGGGGACAGGTGATACGCAGTATTTT.

Here the CDR3 reads CASSLHTGNTEAFF. For the CDR3, the DNA is TGTGCCAGCAGCCTTCACACGGGGAACACTGAAGCTTTCTTT. The chain combines TRBV4-2 with TRBJ1-1; D not resolved. There are 14 residues in the CDR3. V gave up 4 bases and J gave up 1 base, with 10 bases separating them. CDR1 LGHNA and CDR2 YNFKEQ come from the germline V gene.

CDR3 DNA: TGTGCCAGCAGCAAAGATTCCAGGACGAGGGAAGGGACAGGGGGCTGCACCGGGGAGCTGTTTTTT. Translation gives CASSKDSRTREGTGGCTGELFF. This chain links TRBV21-1 with TRBJ2-2; the table's D call TRBD1 went unverified against the DNA. TRBV21-1 is reported as a pseudogene. The CDR3 consists of 22 residues.

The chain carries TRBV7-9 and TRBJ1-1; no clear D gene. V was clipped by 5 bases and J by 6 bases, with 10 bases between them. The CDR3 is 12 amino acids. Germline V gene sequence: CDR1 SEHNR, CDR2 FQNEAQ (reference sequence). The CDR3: CASSASRAEAFF. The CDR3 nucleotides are TGTGCCAGCAGCGCAAGCCGGGCTGAAGCTTTCTTT. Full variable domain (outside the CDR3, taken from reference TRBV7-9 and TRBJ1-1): DTGVSQNPRHKITKRGQNVTFRCDPISEHNRLYWYRQTLGQGPEFLTYFQNEAQLEKSRLLSDRFSAERPKGSFSTLEIQRTEQGDSAMYLCASSASRAEAFFGQGTRLTVV.

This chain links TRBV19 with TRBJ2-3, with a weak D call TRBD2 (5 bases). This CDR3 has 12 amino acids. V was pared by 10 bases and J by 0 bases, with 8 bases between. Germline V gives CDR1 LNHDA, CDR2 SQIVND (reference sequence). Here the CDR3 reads CATSGSTDTQYF. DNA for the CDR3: TGTGCCACCAGCGGTAGCACAGATACGCAGTATTTT.

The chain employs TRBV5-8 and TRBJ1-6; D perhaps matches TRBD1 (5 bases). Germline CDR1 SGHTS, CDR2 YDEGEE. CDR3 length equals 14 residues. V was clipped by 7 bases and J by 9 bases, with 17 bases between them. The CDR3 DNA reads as TGTGCCAGCGGGGGGGACCGGCGGGGTTCACCCCTCCACTTT. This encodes CASGGDRRGSPLHF.

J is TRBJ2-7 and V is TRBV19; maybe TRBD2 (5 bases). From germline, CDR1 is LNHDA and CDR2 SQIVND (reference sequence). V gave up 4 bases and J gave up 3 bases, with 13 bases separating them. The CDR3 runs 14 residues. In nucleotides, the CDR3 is TGTGCCAGTAGTACGGCGGGCAAGATCTACGAGCAGTACTTC. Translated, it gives CASSTAGKIYEQYF.

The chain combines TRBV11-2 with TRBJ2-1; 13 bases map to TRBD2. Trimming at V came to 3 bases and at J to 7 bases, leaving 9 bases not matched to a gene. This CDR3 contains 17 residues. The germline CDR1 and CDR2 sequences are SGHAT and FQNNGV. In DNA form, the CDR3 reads TGTGCCAGCAGCTTCCTACTAGCGGGAGGGCTTCGTAATGAGCAGTTCTTC. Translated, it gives CASSFLLAGGLRNEQFF.

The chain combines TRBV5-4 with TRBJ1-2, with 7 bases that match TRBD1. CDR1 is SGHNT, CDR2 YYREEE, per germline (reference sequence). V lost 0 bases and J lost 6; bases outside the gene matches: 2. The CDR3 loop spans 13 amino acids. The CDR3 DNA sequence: TGTGCCAGCAGCTTGGCAGGGGGTGATGGCTACACCTTC. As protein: CASSLAGGDGYTF.

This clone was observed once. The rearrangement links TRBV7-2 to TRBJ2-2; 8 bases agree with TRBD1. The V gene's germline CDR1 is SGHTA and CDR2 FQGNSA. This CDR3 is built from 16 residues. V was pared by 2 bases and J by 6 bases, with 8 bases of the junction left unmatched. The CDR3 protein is CASSLQARGRAGELFF. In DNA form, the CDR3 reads TGTGCCAGCAGCTTACAAGCCAGGGGGCGGGCCGGGGAGCTGTTTTTT.

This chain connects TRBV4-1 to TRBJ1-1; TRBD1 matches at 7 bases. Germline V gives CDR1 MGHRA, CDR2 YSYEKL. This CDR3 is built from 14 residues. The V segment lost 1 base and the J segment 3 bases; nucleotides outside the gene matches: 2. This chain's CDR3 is CASSQGQGDTEAFF. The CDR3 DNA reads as TGCGCCAGCAGCCAAGGTCAGGGGGACACTGAAGCTTTCTTT.

The CDR3 spells CASSSALAAYNEQFF. CDR3 in DNA: TGTGCCAGCAGTTCCGCTCTAGCGGCCTACAATGAGCAGTTCTTC. V is TRBV5-4 and J is TRBJ2-1; TRBD2 matches 7 bases. Losses at the gene ends were 5 bases for V and 2 bases for J; bases not matched to a gene: 7. CDR3 length: 15 residues. Germline values: CDR1 SGHNT, CDR2 YYREEE (reference sequence).

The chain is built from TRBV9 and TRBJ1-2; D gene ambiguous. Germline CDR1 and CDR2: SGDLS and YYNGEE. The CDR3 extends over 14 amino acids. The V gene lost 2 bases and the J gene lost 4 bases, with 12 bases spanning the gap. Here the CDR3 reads CASSVGYGGYGYTF. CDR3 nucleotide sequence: TGTGCCAGCAGCGTCGGGTACGGTGGCTATGGCTACACCTTC.

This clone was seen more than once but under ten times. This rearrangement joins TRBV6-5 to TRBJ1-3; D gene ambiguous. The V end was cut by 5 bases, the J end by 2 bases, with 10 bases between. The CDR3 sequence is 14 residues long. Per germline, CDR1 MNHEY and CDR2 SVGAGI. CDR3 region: CASSARTAGNTIYF. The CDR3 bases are TGTGCCAGCAGTGCCCGGACTGCTGGAAACACCATATATTTT.

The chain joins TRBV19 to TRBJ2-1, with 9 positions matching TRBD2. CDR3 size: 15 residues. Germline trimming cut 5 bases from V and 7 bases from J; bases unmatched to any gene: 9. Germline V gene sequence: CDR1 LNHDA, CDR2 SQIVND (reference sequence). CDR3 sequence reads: CASSPHRTSENEQFF. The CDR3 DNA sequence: TGTGCCAGTAGTCCGCATCGGACTAGCGAGAATGAGCAGTTCTTC.

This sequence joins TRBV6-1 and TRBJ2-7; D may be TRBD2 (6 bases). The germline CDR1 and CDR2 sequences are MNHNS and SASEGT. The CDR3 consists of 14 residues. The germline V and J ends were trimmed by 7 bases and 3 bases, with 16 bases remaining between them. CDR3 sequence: CASTPGLSYYEQYF. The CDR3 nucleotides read TGTGCCAGCACCCCGGGACTCTCTTACTACGAGCAGTACTTC.